The 14 T cell receptor beta chains below come from one sample, sequenced in a study of blood T cell repertoires in COVID-19. Sequenced by immunoSEQ multiplex PCR; TCRdb stores in-frame clones only, minus some. Of 200,000 to 300,000 clones listed, about 84% were seen once; the top ten hold 5% to 7%. Sequences were obtained from peripheral blood. The receptors derive from an elderly woman with COVID-19, enrolled during active disease.

This clone was seen more than once but under ten times. The chain carries TRBV7-9 and TRBJ1-2; no definite D call. The CDR3 runs to 13 residues. CDR1 is SEHNR, CDR2 FQNEAQ, per germline (reference sequence). V was cut by 5 bases and J by 10 bases, with 17 bases left in between. CDR3 in DNA: TGTGCCAGCAGCGCAATCGCGGGGAATGCCTACACCTTC. This sequence encodes CASSAIAGNAYTF.

This chain links TRBV10-1 with TRBJ2-2; 8 nucleotides line up with TRBD1. The CDR3 contains 14 residues. Unmatched junction bases numbered 5, after V lost 6 bases and J lost 5 bases. From germline, CDR1 is WNHNN and CDR2 SYGVQD (reference sequence). For the CDR3, the DNA is TGCGCCAGCAGCGACACAGGGGGGACCGGGGAGCTGTTTTTT. Encoded protein: CASSDTGGTGELFF.

The chain combines TRBV2 with TRBJ2-7, with D hard to call. Germline CDR1 reads SNHLY; CDR2 reads FYNNEI. The length of the CDR3 is 13 residues. V lost 7 bases to trimming and J lost 9 bases, with 19 bases between them. This CDR3 is CASKATIMSGQYV. The CDR3 DNA is TGTGCCAGCAAGGCGACGATAATGTCAGGGCAGTACGTC.

The V and J genes are TRBV10-2 and TRBJ1-2; 8 nucleotides match TRBD1. Germline CDR1 is WSHSY and CDR2 is SAAADI. The CDR3 is 14 residues long. Unmatched junction bases numbered 5, after V lost 6 bases and J lost 2 bases. The CDR3 nucleotides are TGCGCCAGCAGCCAAGGACAGGGCAACTATGGCTACACCTTC. The encoded protein is CASSQGQGNYGYTF.

The chain uses TRBV7-9 and TRBJ1-5, with D perhaps TRBD1 (6 bases). The V end lost 5 bases, the J end lost 7 bases, and 12 bases lay between the germline ends. There are 13 residues in the CDR3. Per germline, CDR1 SEHNR and CDR2 FQNEAQ (reference sequence). DNA of the CDR3: TGTGCCAGCAGCCGCAGGGGTTCCCAGCCCCAGCATTTT. It codes for CASSRRGSQPQHF.

This sequence joins TRBV9 and TRBJ2-2; no clear D. This CDR3 is 13 amino acids long. CDR1 is SGDLS and CDR2 is YYNGEE in the germline V gene. The V gene lost 6 bases and the J gene lost 1 base, with 7 bases spanning the gap. CDR3 coding DNA: TGTGCCAGCAATTCCGGGAACACCGGGGAGCTGTTTTTT. The encoded protein is CASNSGNTGELFF.

V gene TRBV6-6 combines with J gene TRBJ1-4, with D perhaps matching TRBD1 (5 bases). The length of the CDR3 is 13 residues. Trimming cost V 7 bases and J 0 bases, with 6 bases left between them. The germline CDR1 and CDR2 sequences are MNHNY and SVGAGI (reference sequence). CDR3 in DNA: TGTGCCAGCAAAGGGGCAACTAATGAAAAACTGTTTTTT. It encodes CASKGATNEKLFF.

This chain joins TRBV3-1 (or the pseudogene TRBV3-2) and TRBJ2-5; TRBD2 is a possible D gene (6 bases). The CDR3 is 13 residues long. Trimming left V 7 bases short and J 2 bases short, with 11 bases between. Germline CDR1 LGHDT, CDR2 YNNKEL (reference sequence). CDR3 DNA: TGTGCCAGCAATCCTCGGGGGCAAGAGACCCAGTACTTC. As protein: CASNPRGQETQYF.

For the CDR3, the DNA is TGTGCCAGCATCGAAGGGACAGTTTACAATGAGCAGTTCTTC. As protein: CASIEGTVYNEQFF. The chain uses TRBV2 and TRBJ2-1; 7 bases fit TRBD1. The CDR3 is 14 amino acids. V dropped 7 bases and J dropped 4; count of bases not matched to a gene: 7. Germline V CDR1 and CDR2: SNHLY, FYNNEI.

This clone was observed once. This sample also contains other DNA sequences that code for the same CDR3. The chain combines TRBV28 with TRBJ2-3, with TRBD2 matching over 10 bases. Trimming cost V 4 bases and J 3 bases; bases outside gene matches: 4. The germline V gene encodes CDR1 MDHEN and CDR2 SYDVKM. CDR3 length: 15 amino acids. The CDR3 here is CASSSSGGATDTQYF. The CDR3 DNA sequence: TGTGCCAGCAGTTCGAGCGGGGGGGCGACAGATACGCAGTATTTT.

A single count supports this clone. V gene TRBV19 combines with J gene TRBJ1-4, with TRBD1 matching over 7 bases. J was trimmed by 4 bases and V by 6 bases; bases with no gene match: 5. Germline V lookup: CDR1 LNHDA, CDR2 SQIVND (reference sequence). This CDR3 has 14 amino acids. This CDR3 is CASRRTGLNEKLFF. Written as DNA, the CDR3 is TGTGCCAGTAGAAGGACAGGCCTTAATGAAAAACTGTTTTTT.

The chain couples TRBV4-2 to TRBJ2-6, with 8 bases fitting TRBD2. V dropped 3 bases and J dropped 1; count of bases not matched to a gene: 14. CDR3 size: 20 residues. Germline V gene sequence: CDR1 LGHNA, CDR2 YNFKEQ. The CDR3 sequence is CASSHTPTSGGISGANVLTF. The CDR3 coding sequence is TGTGCCAGCAGCCACACTCCAACGAGCGGGGGTATATCTGGGGCCAACGTCCTGACTTTC.

The chain is built from TRBV4-1 and TRBJ1-4; D might be TRBD1 (6 bases). The CDR3 has 15 residues. Germline CDR1 is MGHRA and CDR2 is YSYEKL. With 0 bases removed from V and 6 bases from J, the gap between germline ends came to 11 bases. The CDR3 loop is CASSQDPGADEKLFF. CDR3 DNA sequence: TGCGCCAGCAGCCAAGATCCAGGGGCCGATGAAAAACTGTTTTTT.

The V and J genes are TRBV11-2 and TRBJ2-7, with 9 bases lining up with TRBD2. The CDR3 contains 15 residues. The ends lost 7 bases at V and 6 bases at J; junction bases unmatched: 13. The germline V gene has CDR1 SGHAT and CDR2 FQNNGV. In DNA, the CDR3 is TGTGCCAGCAAGCGGGGGGCGGGCTCCCCCGCCGAGCAGTACGTC. This codes for CASKRGAGSPAEQYV.